This T cell receptor (beta chain) emerged from a study of T cell responses to AZD1222 COVID-19 vaccine. This clone appeared once. Its antigen remains unknown. The CDR3 runs to 16 residues. Looked up from germline, CDR1 is KGHSH and CDR2 is LQKENI. Trimming stripped 1 base from V and 4 bases from J, with 14 bases between. Study results and caveats: Repertoire sampling occurred only after the peak T cell response. It was only a handful of AZD1222 recipients who were seropositive at baseline.

Generated by immunoSEQ multiplex PCR, the TCRdb table keeps only in-frame clones and is missing some. The sample comprises 150,000 to 200,000 clones, 92% of which are singletons, and 1.1% rests with the top ten. Specimen: peripheral blood, collected 28 days after the second AZD1222 dose. The rearrangement links TRBV18 to TRBJ1-3; D gene unclear. This receptor was obtained from an adult who received the AZD1222 COVID-19 vaccine. CDR3 residues: CASSPLEMGGGNTIYF. CDR3 bases: TGTGCCAGCTCACCACTTGAGATGGGTGGCGGAAACACCATATATTTT.